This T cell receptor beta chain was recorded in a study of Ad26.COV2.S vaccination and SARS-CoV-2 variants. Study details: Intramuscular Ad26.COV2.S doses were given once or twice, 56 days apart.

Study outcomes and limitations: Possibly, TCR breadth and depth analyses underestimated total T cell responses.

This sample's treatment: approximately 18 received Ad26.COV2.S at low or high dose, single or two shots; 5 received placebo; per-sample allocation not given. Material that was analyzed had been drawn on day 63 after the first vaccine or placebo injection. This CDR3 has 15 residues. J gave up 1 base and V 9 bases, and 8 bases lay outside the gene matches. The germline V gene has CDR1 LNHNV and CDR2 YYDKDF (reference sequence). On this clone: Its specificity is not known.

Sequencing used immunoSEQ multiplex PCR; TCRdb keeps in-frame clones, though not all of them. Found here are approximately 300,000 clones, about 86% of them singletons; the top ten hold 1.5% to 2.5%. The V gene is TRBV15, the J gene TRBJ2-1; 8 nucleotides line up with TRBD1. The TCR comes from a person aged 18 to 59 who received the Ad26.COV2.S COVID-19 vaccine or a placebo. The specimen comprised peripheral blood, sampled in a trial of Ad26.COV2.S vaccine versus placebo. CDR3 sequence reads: CATTPDRGSYNEQFF. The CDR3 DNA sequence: TGTGCCACAACTCCAGACAGGGGATCCTACAATGAGCAGTTCTTC.